The 17 T cell receptor beta chains listed next were all sequenced from one sample in a study of beta chain features in type 1 diabetes (dated by TCRdb to the late 2010s). Results and caveats for the whole study, not just this receptor: In all four CD4+ subsets, TCRB CDR3 length was moderately but significantly shorter in type 1 diabetes patients.

To prepare the library, the immunoSEQ multiplex PCR assay was applied. The High Capacity cDNA Reverse Transcription Kit was used to reverse transcribe all of the isolated RNA, meaning that expressed TCRB transcripts were what got sequenced. TCRdb provides this immuneACCESS table in a form limited to in-frame rearrangements. Some clones are lacking; in checked studies, under half of them reflect an unresolved V gene, and why the rest are absent is not known. The sample profile shows about 160,000 clones; about a tenth of them were found once. The ten largest clonotypes hold around 0.5% of the sample. Their cognate antigens are unknown. The source material was central memory CD4+ T cells from blood. These receptors came from a man aged 30-40 years with type 1 diabetes.

The chain combines TRBV10-3 with TRBJ2-7; D perhaps matches TRBD2 (6 bases). Germline V gene sequence: CDR1 ENHRY, CDR2 SYGVKD. The CDR3 has 15 residues. V was shortened by 2 bases and J by 6 bases, with 17 bases between the two germline ends. The CDR3 reads CAISESGGERREQYF. CDR3 in DNA: TGTGCCATCAGTGAGAGTGGCGGGGAGCGCCGCGAGCAGTACTTC.

The sample holds a few counts of this clone. CDR3 nucleotides: TGTGCCAGCTCCCGTGCTTCCGAGGACACTGAAGCTTTCTTT. It is translated as CASSRASEDTEAFF. The rearrangement joins TRBV18 to TRBJ1-1; D is unresolved. The V end was cut by 6 bases, the J end by 3 bases, with 14 bases between. Germline V gene sequence: CDR1 KGHSH, CDR2 LQKENI. The CDR3 spans 14 residues.

V is TRBV28 and J is TRBJ2-3; TRBD2 agrees at 10 bases. Germline V gene sequence: CDR1 MDHEN, CDR2 SYDVKM. V trimming: 4 bases; J trimming: 4 bases; junction bases outside the gene matches: 8. The CDR3 is made up of 16 amino acids. CDR3 in amino acids: CASSSGLAEIADTQYF. The CDR3 region has the DNA TGTGCCAGCAGTTCAGGACTAGCGGAGATCGCAGATACGCAGTATTTT. The full variable domain, rest sourced from reference TRBV28 and TRBJ2-3, is DVKVTQSSRYLVKRTGEKVFLECVQDMDHENMFWYRQDPGLGLRLIYFSYDVKMKEKGDIPEGYSVSREKKERFSLILESASTNQTSMYLCASSSGLAEIADTQYFGPGTRLTVL.

This clone came up a few times. This chain links TRBV5-4 with TRBJ2-7; no reliable D call. V was pared by 0 bases and J by 3 bases, with 7 bases between. CDR1 is SGHNT, CDR2 YYREEE, per germline (reference sequence). The CDR3 covers 13 residues. The CDR3 coding sequence is TGTGCCAGCAGCTTGGGGCAGAACTACGAGCAGTACTTC. Translated, it gives CASSLGQNYEQYF.

This clone was seen more than once but under ten times. V gene TRBV15 combines with J gene TRBJ1-1; TRBD1 aligns across 8 bases. CDR1 LNHNV and CDR2 YYDKDF come from the germline V gene (reference sequence). The CDR3 is 15 residues long. V gave up 4 bases and J gave up 4 bases; unmatched junction bases: 8. The DNA for the CDR3 is TGTGCCACCAGCACAGGGGGCGAGGGGGGCACTGAAGCTTTCTTT. Protein: CATSTGGEGGTEAFF.

The chain's CDR3 is CSVGTDQETQYF. CDR3 in DNA: TGCAGCGTTGGTACAGACCAAGAGACCCAGTACTTC. The chain couples TRBV29-1 to TRBJ2-5; D unresolved. This CDR3 is built from 12 residues. Germline V gene lookup returns CDR1 SQVTM and CDR2 ANQGSEA. Trimming took off 4 bases at V and 0 bases at J, with 6 bases between the two ends.

This clone has more than one count but fewer than ten. The chain recombines TRBV14 with TRBJ1-2; TRBD1 aligns across 7 bases. The CDR3 totals 15 residues. Germline V gene sequence: CDR1 SGHDN, CDR2 FVKESK. V was pared by 2 bases and J by 6 bases, with 9 bases of the junction left unmatched. The CDR3 nucleotides are TGTGCCAGCAGCCAAATGGACAGGTTTCGTCATGGCTACACCTTC. Its translation: CASSQMDRFRHGYTF.

In its sample, this clone was seen a few times. The chain is built from TRBV7-6 and TRBJ2-2; 13 nucleotides agree with TRBD2. Germline V gene sequence: CDR1 SGHVS, CDR2 FNYEAQ. V lost 3 bases to trimming and J lost 6 bases; unmatched junction nucleotides: 4. This CDR3 region has 16 residues. The CDR3 spells CASSLTSGRPPGELFF. The DNA of the CDR3 is TGTGCCAGCAGCTTGACTAGCGGGAGGCCCCCCGGGGAGCTGTTTTTT.

This clone was detected only once. The CDR3 loop is CASSPLQEGTGELFF. The DNA for the CDR3 is TGTGCCAGCTCACCACTACAGGAGGGCACCGGGGAGCTGTTTTTT. V gene TRBV18 combines with J gene TRBJ2-2; D is possibly TRBD2 (6 bases). The germline CDR1 and CDR2 sequences are KGHSH and LQKENI. V shed 1 base and J shed 4 bases, with 10 bases lying between them. This CDR3 contains 15 residues.

This clone showed up just a few times. This chain connects TRBV5-5 to TRBJ1-2; D remains ambiguous. Between the trimmed V and J ends, which lost 2 bases and 13 bases, there was a span of 15 bases. CDR3 length equals 12 residues. Germline V gives CDR1 SGHKS, CDR2 YYEKEE (reference sequence). The CDR3 reads CASSLLDGGLTF. CDR3 coding DNA: TGTGCCAGCAGCTTACTAGACGGAGGCCTCACCTTC.

Of note for this clone: One junction end disagrees with the germline gene, perhaps due to a read error. The rearrangement joins TRBV7-3 to TRBJ2-1; a weak D match, TRBD1 (7 bases). There are 15 residues in the CDR3. Germline V gene data show CDR1 as SGHTA and CDR2 as FQGTGA. The CDR3 here is CASSPLGGGYDEQFF. CDR3 in DNA: TGTGCCAGCAGTCCCCTAGGAGGGGGCTACGATGAGCAGTTCTTC.

This clone was seen only a few times. V usage is TRBV18 and J usage is TRBJ1-5; D unclear. The V gene lost 2 bases and the J gene lost 5 bases, with 7 bases spanning the gap. Looked up from germline, CDR1 is KGHSH and CDR2 is LQKENI. This CDR3 has 13 amino acids. In nucleotides, the CDR3 is TGTGCCAGCTCACCATTGGAGGATCAGCCCCAGCATTTT. This encodes CASSPLEDQPQHF. Variable domain in full (rest from reference TRBV18 and TRBJ1-5): NAGVMQNPRHLVRRRGQEARLRCSPMKGHSHVYWYRQLPEEGLKFMVYLQKENIIDESGMPKERFSAEFPKEGPSILRIQQVVRGDSAAYFCASSPLEDQPQHFGDGTRLSIL.

The chain is built from TRBV18 and TRBJ1-5, with a tentative D call TRBD1 (5 bases). Germline V lookup: CDR1 KGHSH, CDR2 LQKENI. The CDR3 has 17 residues. The ends were cut back, 6 bases at V and 6 bases at J, with 24 bases in the middle. DNA of the CDR3: TGTGCCAGCTCCCCCACTACTACAGGTTTTAGCGGTCAGCCCCAGCATTTT. Its translation: CASSPTTTGFSGQPQHF.

A few counts support this clone. J is TRBJ1-5 and V is TRBV5-1; 9 bases are shared with TRBD1. This CDR3 is 15 amino acids long. With 10 bases clipped from V and 4 bases from J, the junction kept 12 bases outside the gene matches. Germline loops: CDR1 SGHRS, CDR2 YFSETQ. For the CDR3, the DNA is TGCGCCGATCTGGACAGGGGACGTCTGAATCAGCCCCAGCATTTT. Residues: CADLDRGRLNQPQHF.

This clone was counted a few times. The J gene is TRBJ1-4, the V gene TRBV2; D gene ambiguous. Trimming removed 7 bases at V and 3 bases at J, with 6 bases between. The CDR3 contains 12 residues. CDR1 and CDR2 from the germline V gene are SNHLY and FYNNEI. CDR3 loop: CASNTANEKLFF. The CDR3 DNA follows: TGTGCCAGCAACACAGCTAATGAAAAACTGTTTTTT.

This clone was seen a few times. V usage is TRBV23-1 and J usage is TRBJ1-2, with 8 bases lining up with TRBD1. TRBV23-1 falls under the ORF class, with uncertain function. Trimming took 6 bases from V and 1 from J; bases not matched to a gene: 4. This CDR3 comprises 14 residues. Written as DNA, the CDR3 is TGCGCCAGCAGGGGACAGGAATATAACTATGGCTACACCTTC. Translation gives CASRGQEYNYGYTF.

This clone was seen more than once but under ten times. The chain has TRBV5-6 and TRBJ2-1, with D maybe TRBD1 (6 bases). The CDR3 sequence is 15 residues long. The ends were cut back, 0 bases at V and 2 bases at J, with 9 bases in the middle. Germline lookup yields CDR1 SGHDT and CDR2 YYEEEE. CDR3 in DNA: TGTGCCAGCAGCTTGGGGGGGCTAACCTACAATGAGCAGTTCTTC. It translates to CASSLGGLTYNEQFF.